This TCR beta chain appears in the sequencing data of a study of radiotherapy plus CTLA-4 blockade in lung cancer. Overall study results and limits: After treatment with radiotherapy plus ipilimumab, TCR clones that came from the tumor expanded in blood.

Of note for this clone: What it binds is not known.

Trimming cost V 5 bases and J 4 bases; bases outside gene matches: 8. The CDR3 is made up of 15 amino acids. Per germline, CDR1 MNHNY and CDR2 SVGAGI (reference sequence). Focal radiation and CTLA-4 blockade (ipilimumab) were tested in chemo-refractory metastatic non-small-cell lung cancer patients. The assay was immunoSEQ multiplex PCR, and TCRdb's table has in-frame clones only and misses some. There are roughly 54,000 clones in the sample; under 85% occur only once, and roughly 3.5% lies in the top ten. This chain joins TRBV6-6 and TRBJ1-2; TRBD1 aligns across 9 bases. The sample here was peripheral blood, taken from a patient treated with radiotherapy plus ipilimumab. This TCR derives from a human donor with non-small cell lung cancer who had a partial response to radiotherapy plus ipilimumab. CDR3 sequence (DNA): TGTGCCAGCAGTCCAGGGACAGGGTCGGGCTATGGCTACACCTTC. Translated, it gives CASSPGTGSGYGYTF.